These T cell receptor beta chains were read from a single sample in a study of blood T cell repertoires in COVID-19. TCRdb's copy holds only in-frame clones and misses some; the assay was immunoSEQ multiplex PCR. The table records roughly 200,000 clones, 83% of them present only once. Sequenced input: peripheral blood. The source is a human donor in a cohort sampled during active COVID-19. CDR3s include the opening cysteine and the closing phenylalanine or tryptophan. The D gene is left open where the match is weak. Some rows mark clone size as missing; the rest say once, few, many or name a class of expanded clone.

CDR3 protein: CATAPDSYEQYF
CDR3 DNA: TGTGCCACGGCCCCGGACAGCTACGAGCAGTACTTC
J gene: TRBJ2-7
D gene: -
clone size: -
V gene: TRBV25-1
CDR3 length: 12

CDR3 protein: CASRGALGREQYF
CDR3 DNA: TGTGCCAGCAGGGGGGCCCTAGGTCGGGAGCAGTACTTC
J gene: TRBJ2-7
D gene: -
clone size: -
V gene: TRBV6-5
CDR3 length: 13

CDR3 protein: CASSLSSSSYEQYF
CDR3 DNA: TGTGCCAGCAGCTTAAGTTCCAGCTCCTACGAGCAGTACTTC
J gene: TRBJ2-7
D gene: -
clone size: -
V gene: TRBV7-6
CDR3 length: 14

CDR3 protein: CASSLGDRGQRETQYF
CDR3 DNA: TGCGCCAGCAGCTTGGGGGACAGGGGGCAGCGGGAGACCCAGTACTTC
J gene: TRBJ2-5
D gene: TRBD1
clone size: -
V gene: TRBV5-1
CDR3 length: 16

CDR3 protein: CASSLNPGSGEQFF
CDR3 DNA: TGCGCCAGCAGCCTAAACCCAGGCTCAGGGGAGCAGTTCTTC
J gene: TRBJ2-1
D gene: -
clone size: once
V gene: TRBV4-3
CDR3 length: 14

CDR3 protein: CASSIWWTGGYEQYF
CDR3 DNA: TGTGCCAGTAGTATATGGTGGACAGGGGGCTACGAGCAGTACTTC
J gene: TRBJ2-7
D gene: TRBD1
clone size: -
V gene: TRBV19
CDR3 length: 15

CDR3 protein: CASSPGFSYEQYF
CDR3 DNA: TGTGCCAGCAGCCCAGGGTTTTCCTACGAGCAGTACTTC
J gene: TRBJ2-7
D gene: -
clone size: -
V gene: TRBV7-2
CDR3 length: 13

CDR3 protein: CAISEEQLLRNTEAFF
CDR3 DNA: TGTGCCATCAGTGAGGAACAGCTACTCCGGAACACTGAAGCTTTCTTT
J gene: TRBJ1-1
D gene: -
clone size: few
V gene: TRBV10-3
CDR3 length: 16

CDR3 protein: CASSGGLAGDEQYF
CDR3 DNA: TGCGCCAGCAGCGGGGGACTAGCGGGAGACGAGCAGTACTTC
J gene: TRBJ2-7
D gene: TRBD2
clone size: few
V gene: TRBV5-1
CDR3 length: 14

CDR3 protein: CASSLQDRGGNQPQHF
CDR3 DNA: TGTGCCAGCTCATTACAGGACAGGGGAGGCAATCAGCCCCAGCATTTT
J gene: TRBJ1-5
D gene: TRBD1
clone size: -
V gene: TRBV18
CDR3 length: 16

CDR3 protein: CASRFGTGTTNEKLFF
CDR3 DNA: -
J gene: TRBJ1-4
D gene: -
clone size: -
V gene: TRBV12-2
CDR3 length: 16

CDR3 protein: CASSLDREASPLHF
CDR3 DNA: TGTGCCAGCAGTTTAGACAGGGAAGCGTCACCCCTCCACTTT
J gene: TRBJ1-6
D gene: TRBD1
clone size: -
V gene: TRBV27
CDR3 length: 14

CDR3 protein: CASIGQENTEAFF
CDR3 DNA: TGTGCCAGCATCGGACAGGAGAACACTGAAGCTTTCTTT
J gene: TRBJ1-1
D gene: TRBD1
clone size: -
V gene: TRBV2
CDR3 length: 13

CDR3 protein: CASSTPGTASYEQYF
CDR3 DNA: TGTGCCAGTAGTACCCCCGGGACAGCCTCCTACGAGCAGTACTTC
J gene: TRBJ2-7
D gene: TRBD1
clone size: once
V gene: TRBV19
CDR3 length: 15

CDR3 protein: CATSAGLPFNYGYTF
CDR3 DNA: TGTGCCACCAGTGCGGGACTTCCCTTTAACTATGGCTACACCTTC
J gene: TRBJ1-2
D gene: -
clone size: -
V gene: TRBV24-1
CDR3 length: 15

CDR3 protein: CASSQQGTNEKLFF
CDR3 DNA: TGTGCCAGCAGTCAACAGGGGACTAATGAAAAACTGTTTTTT
J gene: TRBJ1-4
D gene: TRBD1
clone size: -
V gene: TRBV2
CDR3 length: 14

CDR3 protein: CASSDQGGWATEAFF
CDR3 DNA: TGTGCCAGCAGTGATCAGGGGGGATGGGCGACTGAAGCTTTCTTT
J gene: TRBJ1-1
D gene: TRBD1
clone size: -
V gene: TRBV6-4
CDR3 length: 15

CDR3 protein: CSVGQVRSTDTQYF
CDR3 DNA: TGCAGCGTGGGACAGGTCAGGAGCACAGATACGCAGTATTTT
J gene: TRBJ2-3
D gene: TRBD1
clone size: -
V gene: TRBV29-1
CDR3 length: 14

CDR3 protein: CASSQDQGIPTYEQYF
CDR3 DNA: TGTGCCAGCAGCCAAGATCAGGGGATCCCTACCTACGAGCAGTACTTC
J gene: TRBJ2-7
D gene: -
clone size: -
V gene: TRBV4-2
CDR3 length: 16

CDR3 protein: CASTPGQGGQETQYF
CDR3 DNA: TGCGCCAGCACCCCGGGACAGGGTGGCCAAGAGACCCAGTACTTC
J gene: TRBJ2-5
D gene: TRBD1
clone size: -
V gene: TRBV5-1
CDR3 length: 15

CDR3 protein: CASSSGTGSDTQYF
CDR3 DNA: TGTGCCAGCAGCTCCGGGACAGGGTCAGATACGCAGTATTTT
J gene: TRBJ2-3
D gene: TRBD1
clone size: once
V gene: TRBV7-8
CDR3 length: 14

CDR3 protein: CASSPGWREEKLFF
CDR3 DNA: TGTGCCAGCAGCCCTGGATGGCGGGAAGAAAAACTGTTTTTT
J gene: TRBJ1-4
D gene: -
clone size: once
V gene: TRBV11-2
CDR3 length: 14

CDR3 protein: CASSLGSTGGSSPLHF
CDR3 DNA: TGTGCCAGCAGCTTAGGCTCCACAGGGGGGAGTTCACCCCTCCACTTT
J gene: TRBJ1-6
D gene: TRBD1
clone size: -
V gene: TRBV7-2
CDR3 length: 16

CDR3 protein: CASSWLQGAKTQYF
CDR3 DNA: TGTGCCAGCAGCTGGTTACAGGGGGCTAAGACCCAGTACTTC
J gene: TRBJ2-5
D gene: TRBD1
clone size: -
V gene: TRBV5-6
CDR3 length: 14

CDR3 protein: CATRRGGDAEAFF
CDR3 DNA: TGTGCCACCAGGAGGGGGGGAGACGCTGAAGCTTTCTTT
J gene: TRBJ1-1
D gene: -
clone size: -
V gene: TRBV24-1
CDR3 length: 13

CDR3 protein: CASTFPGNEKLFF
CDR3 DNA: TGTGCCAGCACCTTCCCGGGGAATGAAAAACTGTTTTTT
J gene: TRBJ1-4
D gene: -
clone size: few
V gene: TRBV12-3/TRBV12-4
CDR3 length: 13

CDR3 protein: CASSDHPAGQETQYF
CDR3 DNA: TGTGCCAGCAGCGACCATCCCGCGGGGCAAGAGACCCAGTACTTC
J gene: TRBJ2-5
D gene: -
clone size: -
V gene: TRBV9
CDR3 length: 15

CDR3 protein: CASSFTLTSGSLGEQFF
CDR3 DNA: TGTGCCAGCAGTTTTACCTTGACTAGCGGGAGTCTGGGTGAGCAGTTCTTC
J gene: TRBJ2-1
D gene: TRBD2
clone size: once
V gene: TRBV7-2
CDR3 length: 17

CDR3 protein: CASSPPVQGAGSGANVLTF
CDR3 DNA: TGCGCCAGCAGCCCCCCCGTACAGGGGGCTGGCTCTGGGGCCAACGTCCTGACTTTC
J gene: TRBJ2-6
D gene: TRBD1
clone size: -
V gene: TRBV5-1
CDR3 length: 19

CDR3 protein: CASSQSRSGGTQYF
CDR3 DNA: TGCGCCAGCAGCCAATCTAGGAGCGGGGGCACGCAGTATTTT
J gene: TRBJ2-3
D gene: TRBD2
clone size: few
V gene: TRBV4-3
CDR3 length: 14

CDR3 protein: CASSFRLAAEQYF
CDR3 DNA: TGTGCCAGCAGCTTTAGACTAGCGGCCGAGCAGTACTTC
J gene: TRBJ2-7
D gene: TRBD2
clone size: -
V gene: TRBV7-9
CDR3 length: 13

CDR3 protein: CASKHRDTANYGYTF
CDR3 DNA: TGTGCCAGCAAACACCGGGACACAGCTAACTATGGCTACACCTTC
J gene: TRBJ1-2
D gene: -
clone size: few
V gene: TRBV2
CDR3 length: 15

CDR3 protein: CASSRGDSYEQYF
CDR3 DNA: TGTGCCAGCTCACGCGGGGACTCCTACGAGCAGTACTTC
J gene: TRBJ2-7
D gene: -
clone size: -
V gene: TRBV18
CDR3 length: 13

CDR3 protein: CASKAMGQGLYNEQFF
CDR3 DNA: TGTGCCAGCAAAGCCATGGGACAGGGGTTATACAATGAGCAGTTCTTC
J gene: TRBJ2-1
D gene: TRBD1
clone size: -
V gene: TRBV7-9
CDR3 length: 16

CDR3 protein: CASIAGSSYNEQFF
CDR3 DNA: TGTGCCAGCATAGCGGGGAGCTCCTACAATGAGCAGTTCTTC
J gene: TRBJ2-1
D gene: TRBD2
clone size: once
V gene: TRBV2
CDR3 length: 14

CDR3 protein: CASSGGMRAEAFF
CDR3 DNA: TGTGCCAGCAGCGGGGGCATGAGGGCTGAAGCTTTCTTT
J gene: TRBJ1-1
D gene: -
clone size: -
V gene: TRBV11-2
CDR3 length: 13

CDR3 protein: CASSLFRDRGDQPQHF
CDR3 DNA: TGTGCCAGCAGTTTATTCCGGGACAGGGGGGATCAGCCCCAGCATTTT
J gene: TRBJ1-5
D gene: TRBD1
clone size: -
V gene: TRBV6-2/TRBV6-3
CDR3 length: 16

CDR3 protein: CASSSLTGSTYEQYF
CDR3 DNA: TGTGCCAGCAGCTCCCTTACAGGGTCAACCTACGAGCAGTACTTC
J gene: TRBJ2-7
D gene: -
clone size: -
V gene: TRBV11-2
CDR3 length: 15

CDR3 protein: CASSTTGGGYGYTF
CDR3 DNA: TGTGCCAGCAGTACGACAGGGGGTGGCTATGGCTACACCTTC
J gene: TRBJ1-2
D gene: TRBD1
clone size: once
V gene: TRBV28
CDR3 length: 14

CDR3 protein: CASSMATGGSYEQYF
CDR3 DNA: TGTGCCAGTAGTATGGCCACCGGGGGCTCCTACGAGCAGTACTTC
J gene: TRBJ2-7
D gene: -
clone size: -
V gene: TRBV19
CDR3 length: 15

CDR3 protein: CASSLSGFGYEQYF
CDR3 DNA: TGTGCCAGCAGTTTGTCAGGGTTTGGGTACGAGCAGTACTTC
J gene: TRBJ2-7
D gene: -
clone size: -
V gene: TRBV28
CDR3 length: 14